This passage covers 20 T cell receptor beta chains from one sample sequenced in a study of early T cells in non-severe SARS-CoV-2 infection. TCRdb recomputed calls from the 5' RACE reads with MiXCR, one row per CDR3 protein. Of about 89,000 distinct CDR3 sequences in the sample, about 15% are singletons; the top ten hold 0.58%. The sequenced material came from whole blood. Source of these receptors: an adult who was a healthcare worker with PCR-confirmed SARS-CoV-2 infection or an uninfected control (not recorded which).

This clonotype came up a few times. The rearrangement joins TRBV5-4 to TRBJ1-3; no reliable D call. The CDR3 covers 17 residues. Between the trimmed V and J ends, which lost 4 bases and 1 base, there was a span of 18 bases. CDR1 is SGHNT, CDR2 YYREEE, per germline (reference sequence). Here the CDR3 DNA reads TGTGCCAGCAGCATGTGGACCGCGATCGGGTCTGGAAACACCATATATTTT. It translates to CASSMWTAIGSGNTIYF.

The chain joins TRBV6-1 to TRBJ2-1; D is unclear. Trimming took off 0 bases at V and 12 bases at J, with 9 bases between the two ends. The CDR3 has 12 amino acids. Germline V gene lookup returns CDR1 MNHNS and CDR2 SASEGT. The CDR3 protein is CASSEAWAPQFF. The CDR3 DNA reads TGTGCCAGCAGTGAAGCGTGGGCGCCGCAGTTCTTC.

This clonotype occurred a few times. The V gene is TRBV3-1, the J gene TRBJ2-1; no clear D gene. Germline assignment: CDR1 LGHDT and CDR2 YNNKEL (reference sequence). V dropped 0 bases and J dropped 6 bases, with 6 bases sitting between them. CDR3 length equals 13 residues. The CDR3 nucleotides are TGTGCCAGCAGCCAAGATGTAAGCAATGAGCAGTTCTTC. Its translation: CASSQDVSNEQFF.

The chain carries TRBV30 and TRBJ2-5; D call uncertain. Germline CDR1 is GTSNPN and CDR2 is SVGIG (reference sequence). The CDR3 loop spans 13 amino acids. Trimming removed 0 bases from V and 5 bases from J, with 10 bases in between. The CDR3: CAWSVDSRETQYF. For the CDR3, the DNA is TGTGCCTGGAGTGTGGATTCGCGGGAGACCCAGTACTTC.

This clonotype showed up many times. This chain connects TRBV3-1 to TRBJ2-1; TRBD2 might be the D (6 bases). This CDR3 spans 14 amino acids. The V gene's germline CDR1 is LGHDT and CDR2 YNNKEL (reference sequence). V was cut by 4 bases and J by 2 bases, with 9 bases left in between. CDR3 in amino acids: CASSLSGPYNEQFF. The CDR3 region has the DNA TGTGCCAGCAGCCTTAGCGGACCCTACAATGAGCAGTTCTTC.

J is TRBJ1-4 and V is TRBV5-1, with a tentative D call TRBD1 (5 bases). This CDR3 region has 15 residues. CDR1 is SGHRS and CDR2 is YFSETQ in the germline V gene. With 1 base removed from V and 2 bases from J, the gap between germline ends came to 9 bases. In DNA, the CDR3 is TGCGCCAGCAGCTTGTCTCCAGGGACTAATGAAAAACTGTTTTTT. It encodes CASSLSPGTNEKLFF.

This clonotype occurred many times. The rearrangement joins TRBV29-1 to TRBJ2-7; a weak D match, TRBD1 (5 bases). The CDR3 sequence is 14 residues long. Germline assignment: CDR1 SQVTM and CDR2 ANQGSEA. Trimming removed 4 bases at V and 2 bases at J, with 15 bases between. The CDR3 loop is CSVVTAGKPYEQYV. CDR3 bases: TGCAGCGTTGTAACGGCAGGGAAGCCCTACGAGCAGTACGTC.

In this sample, this clonotype turned up many times. This rearrangement joins TRBV27 to TRBJ1-1; tentatively, D is TRBD1 (6 bases). The ends were cut back, 0 bases at V and 6 bases at J, with 11 bases in the middle. Germline CDR1 reads MNHEY; CDR2 reads SMNVEV (reference sequence). The CDR3 sequence is 14 residues long. The CDR3 loop is CASSLSQGWPEAFF. The CDR3 DNA is TGTGCCAGCAGTTTATCGCAGGGGTGGCCTGAAGCTTTCTTT.

The genes are TRBV6-6 and TRBJ2-3, with a tentative D call TRBD1 (6 bases). V lost 5 bases and J 4 bases, leaving 16 bases between the germline ends. Germline assignment: CDR1 MNHNY and CDR2 SVGAGI (reference sequence). The CDR3 length is 15 residues. This CDR3 is CASSTNRVGADTQYF. The CDR3 DNA reads TGTGCCAGCAGTACCAACAGGGTGGGGGCAGATACGCAGTATTTT.

This clonotype was observed a few times. Here the CDR3 reads CASSADSAGLANNQPQHF. The CDR3 nucleotides read TGTGCCAGCAGCGCCGACTCGGCGGGCTTAGCCAACAATCAGCCCCAGCATTTT. This sequence joins TRBV9 and TRBJ1-5; unclear D gene. CDR1 is SGDLS and CDR2 is YYNGEE in the germline V gene. The germline V and J ends were trimmed by 3 bases and 3 bases, with 22 bases remaining between them. The CDR3 has 18 residues. The full variable domain, in which reference TRBV9 and TRBJ1-5 provide the parts outside the CDR3, is DSGVTQTPKHLITATGQRVTLRCSPRSGDLSVYWYQQSLDQGLQFLIQYYNGEERAKGNILERFSAQQFPDLHSELNLSSLELGDSALYFCASSADSAGLANNQPQHFGDGTRLSIL.

A few counts support this clonotype. The CDR3 reads CASSSSGSAHSGNTIYF. In DNA, the CDR3 is TGTGCCAGCAGCTCTAGTGGGTCAGCACACTCTGGAAACACCATATATTTT. This chain connects TRBV7-8 to TRBJ1-3; no firm D call. The CDR3 consists of 17 residues. Trimming left V 4 bases short and J 0 bases short, with 16 bases between. Germline loops: CDR1 SGHVS, CDR2 FQNEAQ.

The rearrangement links TRBV9 to TRBJ1-2, with D possibly being TRBD1 (5 bases). V was clipped by 1 base and J by 4 bases, with 8 bases between them. Looked up from germline, CDR1 is SGDLS and CDR2 is YYNGEE. This CDR3 has 13 amino acids. The CDR3 loop is CASSVTGTYGYTF. Here the CDR3 DNA reads TGTGCCAGCAGCGTAACAGGAACCTATGGCTACACCTTC.

This clonotype was found many times. One end of the junction varies from germline; a read error may be responsible. This rearrangement joins TRBV7-2 to TRBJ1-3; TRBD1 is a possible D gene (5 bases). In germline, CDR1 is SGHTA, CDR2 FQGNSA. The CDR3 extends over 15 amino acids. The CDR3, as DNA: TGTGCCAGCAGCTTAAGGGGCGCCTCTGAAAACACCATATATTTT. This codes for CASSLRGASENTIYF.

This clonotype came up a few times. The V and J genes are TRBV7-9 and TRBJ2-1; D unresolved. Germline V gene data show CDR1 as SEHNR and CDR2 as FQNEAQ (reference sequence). The CDR3 is made up of 14 amino acids. Trimming took 1 base from V and 7 from J, leaving 11 bases between them. CDR3 loop: CASSLDSSPNEQFF. CDR3 in DNA: TGTGCCAGCAGCTTAGACAGCAGTCCAAATGAGCAGTTCTTC.

CDR3 DNA sequence: TGTGCCAGCAGCCCCCGAGGTGGGACAGGGGGCAGGAATGAGCAGTTCTTC. Translated: CASSPRGGTGGRNEQFF. J is TRBJ2-1 and V is TRBV7-8; TRBD1 agrees at 12 bases. The germline gives CDR1 SGHVS, CDR2 FQNEAQ. The CDR3 extends over 17 amino acids. Losses at the gene ends were 5 bases for V and 7 bases for J; bases not matched to a gene: 12.

The chain is built from TRBV21-1 and TRBJ2-2; the DNA was not compared with TRBD1, the D call given in the table. TRBV21-1 represents a pseudogene. The CDR3 loop spans 19 amino acids. CDR3 region: CASSPTPRGGGASTGELFF. In DNA, the CDR3 is TGTGCCAGCAGCCCCACCCCCCGGGGTGGGGGGGCGTCCACCGGGGAGCTGTTTTTT.

This clonotype came up a few times. V and J are TRBV12-5 and TRBJ2-6; no clear D. Trimming took 3 bases from V and 1 from J, leaving 4 bases between them. The CDR3 spans 14 residues. Germline CDR1 LGHNT, CDR2 FRNRAP. The CDR3 DNA sequence: TGTGCTAGTGGTTTCCAGTCTGGGGCCAACGTCCTGACTTTC. Translation gives CASGFQSGANVLTF.

The rearrangement uses TRBV9 and TRBJ1-2; D unresolved. This CDR3 has 16 residues. CDR1 and CDR2 (germline): SGDLS, YYNGEE. Trimming removed 3 bases from V and 8 bases from J, with 23 bases in between. CDR3 coding DNA: TGTGCCAGCAGCGCCAATAACATCCCCCTTTTGAGCGGCTACACCTTC. This encodes CASSANNIPLLSGYTF.

This clonotype was seen more than once but under ten times. CDR3 amino acids: CASSDSGKPTDTQYF. The CDR3 bases are TGTGCCAGCAGTGACTCCGGGAAACCCACAGATACGCAGTATTTT. The chain is built from TRBV6-4 and TRBJ2-3, with D tentatively TRBD2 (5 bases). CDR1 MRHNA and CDR2 SNTAGT come from the germline V gene. This CDR3 is built from 15 residues. Trimming cost V 0 bases and J 2 bases, with 9 bases left between them.

This clonotype has more than one count but fewer than ten. The chain carries TRBV12-3 or TRBV12-4 and TRBJ2-2; D is ambiguous. This CDR3 region has 19 residues. The ends were cut back, 0 bases at V and 3 bases at J, with 20 bases in the middle. Written as DNA, the CDR3 is TGTGCCAGCAGTTTAGCGAGCAGCCCATGGCCCACGGACACCGGGGAGCTGTTTTTT. Translating it yields CASSLASSPWPTDTGELFF.